This T cell receptor (beta chain) derives from a study of CD8 T cells in Susac syndrome. The CD8+ and CD4+ T cells were negatively isolated, with the TEMRA cells enriched by FACS. V lost 5 bases, J lost 3 bases, and 8 bases stayed unmatched. Per germline, CDR1 MNHEY and CDR2 SMNVEV (reference sequence). CDR3 size: 15 residues. The RNA, about 0.5 to 1 ug, was put through reverse transcription using random hexamers. TCRdb used MiXCR to reprocess the immunoSEQ multiplex PCR reads, holding one entry per CDR3 protein. The sample carries roughly 400,000 distinct CDR3 sequences, 75% to 90% recorded once. The sequence derives from a human donor with multiple sclerosis. The chain links TRBV27 to TRBJ2-3; 7 bases match TRBD2. The sequenced material came from CD8+ T cells from PBMCs. In DNA form, the CDR3 reads TGTGCCAGCAGTCTACTAGCGAGAGTGACAGATACGCAGTATTTT. This sequence encodes CASSLLARVTDTQYF.